The clone carrying this TCR beta chain was observed a handful of times. Its antigen remains unidentified. Using its own MiXCR run on the RT-PCR reads, TCRdb lists one record per CDR3 protein. The table shows about 800,000 distinct CDR3 sequences, with approximately 21% occurring only once. This specimen belongs to a study of response to subunit inactivated influenza vaccine. Notes on the study in general: It was the authors' suggestion that each seasonal influenza vaccination recruits few new T cells.

V shed 5 bases and J 6 bases; nucleotides not matched to a gene: 4. Germline V lookup: CDR1 MNHEY, CDR2 SVGAGI. There are 12 residues in the CDR3. The V and J genes are TRBV6-5 and TRBJ2-7; TRBD1 matches at 7 bases. This TCR was sampled from a man over 45 who received an inactivated influenza vaccine. Specimen: PBMCs from blood, collected around 5 days after vaccination. CDR3: CASSTTGIEQYF. In nucleotides, the CDR3 is TGTGCCAGCAGTACGACAGGGATCGAGCAGTACTTC.